This T cell receptor (beta chain) was sequenced for a study of vaccination effects on CD4 cells after COVID-19. Study details: Vaccine administered to participants consisted of two doses of either BNT162b2 or mRNA-1273. Study results and limitations: Just 1 of 255 vaccine-induced clones in healthy recipients was cross-reactive. The study had few convalescent patients and no early post-infection timepoints.

The data were produced by immunoSEQ multiplex PCR, yet TCRdb's version contains in-frame clones alone and is incomplete. The sample consists of 27,000 or so clones, over 65% of them appearing once. Prior to sequencing, the ViraFEST assay stimulated PBMC with viral peptide pools, which expanded the antigen-specific CD4+ T cells. The culture ran for 10 days, and then CD4+ T cells were isolated. Testing of the vaccine recipients showed negative nucleocapsid antibodies and no prior SARS-CoV-2 infection. Supplemented with around 9.3 IU/ml IL-2 and 9.5 to 10 ug/ml peptides, two million PBMC per well were kept in culture. This clone was recorded once. Antigen specificity is unknown. Distinct nucleotide sequences in the sample also encode this CDR3. The receptor was derived from a human donor who received a COVID-19 vaccine. The material sequenced was CD4+ T cells from PBMCs cultured with HCoV-NL63 spike peptides, taken before COVID-19 vaccination.

CDR3 residues: CASSGRGYNEQFF. CDR3 DNA: TGTGCCAGTAGCGGGAGAGGGTACAATGAGCAGTTCTTC. V is TRBV19 and J is TRBJ2-1; D is perhaps TRBD2 (6 bases). Germline loops: CDR1 LNHDA, CDR2 SQIVND (reference sequence). This CDR3 has 13 residues. The V gene lost 6 bases and the J gene lost 4 bases, with 10 bases spanning the gap.